This TCR beta chain was sequenced for a study of blood T cell repertoires in COVID-19. Study at large: Some COVID-19 samples were acute and others convalescent; all came from the United States, Italy and Spain.

Germline assignment: CDR1 SQVTM and CDR2 ANQGSEA. The ends lost 7 bases at V and 0 bases at J; junction bases unmatched: 2. This CDR3 has 13 amino acids. The data were produced by immunoSEQ multiplex PCR, yet TCRdb's version contains in-frame clones alone and is incomplete. In the table there are 150,000 to 200,000 clones, roughly four fifths of which are singletons. The specimen was peripheral blood. This TCR was sampled from a human donor with acute or convalescent COVID-19. The donor label of this sample is uncertain. This chain links TRBV29-1 with TRBJ1-2; 10 nucleotides align to TRBD1. The CDR3 sequence is CSAGTGANYGYTF. DNA of the CDR3: TGCAGCGCCGGGACAGGGGCTAACTATGGCTACACCTTC.